A single sample is the source of the 31 T cell receptor beta chains below, sequenced in a study of T cell responses to AZD1222 COVID-19 vaccine. Generated by immunoSEQ multiplex PCR, the TCRdb table keeps only in-frame clones and is missing some. The sample shows about 150,000 clones, just under 95% of them seen only once. The specimen comprised peripheral blood, sampled on day 0 of AZD1222 vaccination. Receptors were obtained from an adult in good health.

The rearrangement links TRBV19 to TRBJ1-1; maybe TRBD1 (5 bases). This CDR3 region has 13 residues. Trimming shortened V by 3 bases and J by 1 base, and 6 bases separated the two germline ends. Germline V gene sequence: CDR1 LNHDA, CDR2 SQIVND (reference sequence). Here the CDR3 reads CASSMGTNTEAFF. Here the CDR3 DNA reads TGTGCCAGTAGTATGGGGACGAACACTGAAGCTTTCTTT.

This clone was counted once. The chain uses TRBV19 and TRBJ1-1; no definite D call. Trimming removed 3 bases from V and 6 bases from J, with 5 bases in between. There are 11 residues in the CDR3. Germline V gene data show CDR1 as LNHDA and CDR2 as SQIVND (reference sequence). CDR3 bases: TGTGCCAGTAGTATGTCGTCTGAAGCTTTCTTT. This translates into CASSMSSEAFF.

The V and J genes are TRBV6-1 and TRBJ1-5, with 7 bases aligning to TRBD1. CDR3 length: 16 amino acids. V lost 4 bases, J lost 1 base, and 7 bases stayed unmatched. In germline, CDR1 is MNHNS, CDR2 SASEGT. CDR3 protein: CASSGATGFSNQPQHF. The CDR3 coding sequence is TGTGCCAGCAGTGGAGCGACAGGGTTCAGCAATCAGCCCCAGCATTTT.

V is TRBV29-1 and J is TRBJ1-1, with D tentatively TRBD1 (5 bases). This CDR3 spans 16 amino acids. V lost 1 base to trimming and J lost 1 base, with 16 bases between them. CDR1 is SQVTM and CDR2 is ANQGSEA in the germline V gene. The CDR3 protein is CSVEVMGLFSNTEAFF. DNA for the CDR3: TGCAGCGTTGAAGTTATGGGACTGTTCTCGAACACTGAAGCTTTCTTT.

The chain uses TRBV4-2 and TRBJ1-1, with D perhaps TRBD1 (5 bases). The CDR3 runs to 16 residues. Looked up from germline, CDR1 is LGHNA and CDR2 is YNFKEQ. The V gene lost 0 bases and the J gene lost 0 bases, with 11 bases spanning the gap. Here the CDR3 reads CASSQDPGGMNTEAFF. CDR3 DNA: TGTGCCAGCAGCCAAGATCCGGGGGGGATGAACACTGAAGCTTTCTTT.

The chain is built from TRBV4-1 and TRBJ1-1; 7 bases map to TRBD1. J was trimmed by 7 bases and V by 5 bases; bases with no gene match: 7. CDR1 is MGHRA, CDR2 YSYEKL, per germline. The CDR3 has 13 residues. CDR3 DNA sequence: TGCGCCAGCAGCGACCACCGGGACAGTGAAGCTTTCTTT. It translates to CASSDHRDSEAFF.

The chain has TRBV19 and TRBJ2-1; TRBD2 matches at 11 bases. The germline V gene has CDR1 LNHDA and CDR2 SQIVND (reference sequence). V gave up 7 bases and J gave up 1 base; unmatched junction bases: 3. The CDR3 totals 15 residues. The CDR3 DNA follows: TGTGCCAGTACCCGACTAGCGGGGTCCTACAATGAGCAGTTCTTC. It specifies CASTRLAGSYNEQFF.

The chain recombines TRBV3-1 (or the pseudogene TRBV3-2) with TRBJ1-2; D is undetermined. Germline V lookup: CDR1 LGHDT, CDR2 YNNKEL (reference sequence). V lost 3 bases to trimming and J lost 5 bases, with 10 bases between them. This CDR3 is built from 13 residues. DNA for the CDR3: TGTGCCAGCAGCCAGCGGCGAGATTATGGCTACACCTTC. Translated, it gives CASSQRRDYGYTF.

A remark on this clone: At the DNA level, this CDR3 is encoded by other sequences in the same sample as well. The chain is built from TRBV28 and TRBJ2-5; perhaps TRBD2 as D (6 bases). The V gene's germline CDR1 is MDHEN and CDR2 SYDVKM. This CDR3 comprises 13 residues. Trimming took off 1 base at V and 4 bases at J, with 7 bases between the two ends. The CDR3 sequence: CASSLSGGETQYF. DNA of the CDR3: TGTGCCAGCAGTTTATCCGGGGGAGAGACCCAGTACTTC. The full variable domain, rest sourced from reference TRBV28 and TRBJ2-5, is DVKVTQSSRYLVKRTGEKVFLECVQDMDHENMFWYRQDPGLGLRLIYFSYDVKMKEKGDIPEGYSVSREKKERFSLILESASTNQTSMYLCASSLSGGETQYFGPGTRLLVL.

The chain employs TRBV6-1 and TRBJ1-4; D is uncertain. The CDR3 consists of 14 residues. Trimming removed 3 bases from V and 0 bases from J, with 5 bases in between. Germline CDR1 reads MNHNS; CDR2 reads SASEGT. Here the CDR3 DNA reads TGTGCCAGCAGTGACGGGGCAACTAATGAAAAACTGTTTTTT. It encodes CASSDGATNEKLFF.

The gene calls are TRBV25-1 and TRBJ1-2; no clear D gene. CDR3 length: 16 residues. CDR1 and CDR2 (germline): MGHDK, SYGVNS. V was pared by 4 bases and J by 0 bases, with 15 bases between. The CDR3 DNA reads TGTGCCAGCAGTGCTTCGGGGATTGGGCCTAACTATGGCTACACCTTC. This translates into CASSASGIGPNYGYTF.

This chain uses TRBV12-5 with TRBJ1-3; tentatively, D is TRBD1 (6 bases). V dropped 3 bases and J dropped 4 bases, with 7 bases sitting between them. The CDR3 spans 13 residues. CDR1 and CDR2 (germline): LGHNT, FRNRAP. CDR3 sequence: CASGLQGGNTIYF. The CDR3 DNA reads as TGTGCTAGTGGTTTACAGGGAGGAAACACCATATATTTT. The variable domain in full, completed from reference TRBV12-5 and TRBJ1-3, reads DARVTQTPRHKVTEMGQEVTMRCQPILGHNTVFWYRQTMMQGLELLAYFRNRAPLDDSGMPKDRFSAEMPDATLATLKIQPSEPRDSAVYFCASGLQGGNTIYFGEGSWLTVV.

The chain recombines TRBV12-3 or TRBV12-4 with TRBJ2-5, with D perhaps given as TRBD1 or TRBD2 (6 bases each). Trimming removed 8 bases from V and 7 bases from J, with 14 bases in between. This CDR3 is built from 12 residues. The CDR3 loop is CASLFEGGTQYF. In nucleotides, the CDR3 is TGTGCCAGCTTATTCGAGGGGGGGACCCAGTACTTC.

This chain links TRBV9 with TRBJ2-5; 11 bases are a match to TRBD2. V lost 1 base to trimming and J lost 1 base; unmatched junction nucleotides: 0. CDR1 is SGDLS, CDR2 YYNGEE, per germline. The CDR3 length is 15 residues. CDR3 DNA sequence: TGTGCCAGCAGCGTAACTAGCGGGAGCCAAGAGACCCAGTACTTC. As protein: CASSVTSGSQETQYF.

The J gene is TRBJ2-1, the V gene TRBV10-1, with a weak D call TRBD2 (7 bases). Germline loops: CDR1 WNHNN, CDR2 SYGVQD (reference sequence). V was cut by 11 bases and J by 9 bases, with 20 bases left in between. This CDR3 has 13 amino acids. The CDR3 nucleotides are TGCGCCTGCGGGGGCTCTCTGGGAGGTGAGCAGTTCTTC. It translates to CACGGSLGGEQFF.

CDR3 DNA: TGTGCCAGCAGCTCGCCGATGAACACTGAAGCTTTCTTT. Translating gives CASSSPMNTEAFF. The chain combines TRBV11-2 with TRBJ1-1, with D unclear. Trimming removed 4 bases from V and 0 bases from J, with 6 bases in between. Germline CDR1 and CDR2: SGHAT and FQNNGV. The CDR3 totals 13 residues.

The chain is built from TRBV19 and TRBJ2-1; the D gene is possibly TRBD2 (5 bases). The CDR3 is 12 residues long. Trimming left V 3 bases short and J 9 bases short, with 9 bases between. Germline-derived CDR1 and CDR2 are LNHDA and SQIVND (reference sequence). CDR3 amino acids: CASSIRESEQFF. In DNA form, the CDR3 reads TGTGCCAGTAGTATTAGGGAGAGTGAGCAGTTCTTC.

This clone was detected once. This chain links TRBV29-1 with TRBJ1-1, with 7 bases lining up with TRBD1. The CDR3 loop spans 13 amino acids. Trimming at V came to 6 bases and at J to 7 bases, leaving 11 bases not matched to a gene. The germline V gene encodes CDR1 SQVTM and CDR2 ANQGSEA. As DNA, the CDR3 is TGCAGCGTAGGGACAGACCTCACTCTTGAAGCTTTCTTT. Its translation is CSVGTDLTLEAFF.

The chain employs TRBV24-1 and TRBJ1-1; 9 bases match TRBD1. Germline CDR1 reads KGHDR; CDR2 reads SFDVKD. This CDR3 has 15 amino acids. V lost 2 bases and J lost 4; bases outside the gene matches: 4. The CDR3 loop reads CATSDSGQGRTEAFF. CDR3 coding DNA: TGTGCCACCAGTGATTCAGGACAGGGGCGCACTGAAGCTTTCTTT.

The chain carries TRBV12-3 or TRBV12-4 and TRBJ1-6, with D uncertain. Trimming pared 5 bases from V and 9 bases from J, leaving 8 bases between. The CDR3 length is 12 residues. Here the CDR3 DNA reads TGTGCCAGCAGTCCGCAGCTTTCACCCCTCCACTTT. It yields the protein CASSPQLSPLHF.

The rearrangement links TRBV19 to TRBJ2-7; the D call may be TRBD1 or TRBD2 (5 bases each). CDR1 and CDR2 (germline): LNHDA, SQIVND (reference sequence). The CDR3 extends over 15 amino acids. Trimming took off 3 bases at V and 3 bases at J, with 15 bases between the two ends. CDR3 loop: CASSIRLGRNYEQYF. Here the CDR3 DNA reads TGTGCCAGTAGTATCCGTTTGGGACGGAACTACGAGCAGTACTTC.

The J gene is TRBJ2-7, the V gene TRBV4-1; 8 bases line up with TRBD2. Germline CDR1 reads MGHRA; CDR2 reads YSYEKL. V was clipped by 4 bases and J by 4 bases; unmatched bases: 6. This CDR3 is 14 amino acids long. The chain's CDR3 is CASSPGRGAYEQYF. The CDR3 region has the DNA TGCGCCAGCAGCCCCGGGCGGGGGGCATACGAGCAGTACTTC.

DNA for the CDR3: TGTGCCAGCAGTTTAGGGGACACTAGCACAGATACGCAGTATTTT. Residues: CASSLGDTSTDTQYF. The chain uses TRBV28 and TRBJ2-3, with D tentatively TRBD1 (6 bases). The CDR3 spans 15 residues. Trimming removed 2 bases at V and 0 bases at J, with 9 bases between. The germline V gene has CDR1 MDHEN and CDR2 SYDVKM. The complete variable domain, with remaining parts taken from reference TRBV28 and TRBJ2-3, reads DVKVTQSSRYLVKRTGEKVFLECVQDMDHENMFWYRQDPGLGLRLIYFSYDVKMKEKGDIPEGYSVSREKKERFSLILESASTNQTSMYLCASSLGDTSTDTQYFGPGTRLTVL.

Written as DNA, the CDR3 is TGTGCCAGCAGTGACGGCCACCCCTACGAGCAGTACTTC. This codes for CASSDGHPYEQYF. V usage is TRBV6-1 and J usage is TRBJ2-7; D ambiguous. This CDR3 is built from 13 residues. Trimming left V 3 bases short and J 2 bases short, with 8 bases between. CDR1 and CDR2 from the germline V gene are MNHNS and SASEGT.

The chain recombines TRBV28 with TRBJ1-1; D gene unclear. Trimming took 5 bases from V and 6 from J, leaving 13 bases between them. Germline CDR1 is MDHEN and CDR2 is SYDVKM. The CDR3 has 13 residues. CDR3 nucleotide sequence: TGTGCCAGCAGTCTAATCCTCCCGCCTGAAGCTTTCTTT. Amino acid sequence: CASSLILPPEAFF.

The chain employs TRBV11-3 and TRBJ1-1; TRBD1 is a possible D gene (6 bases). Per germline, CDR1 SGHNT and CDR2 YENEEA. The CDR3 consists of 12 residues. Trimming cost V 5 bases and J 5 bases, with 9 bases left between them. CDR3 protein: CASSARGTEAFF. CDR3 in DNA: TGTGCCAGCAGCGCCAGGGGAACTGAAGCTTTCTTT.

J is TRBJ2-3 and V is TRBV6-5; 10 bases are a match to TRBD1. Germline CDR1 and CDR2: MNHEY and SVGAGI. V shed 10 bases and J 6 bases; nucleotides not matched to a gene: 13. The CDR3 covers 15 residues. CDR3 protein: CATLGQGLLLDTQYF. The CDR3 DNA sequence: TGTGCCACCCTGGGACAGGGGTTGTTGTTGGATACGCAGTATTTT.

This clone was recorded only once. This chain joins TRBV19 and TRBJ2-1; no definite D call. Germline V gene sequence: CDR1 LNHDA, CDR2 SQIVND (reference sequence). The CDR3 spans 13 residues. Trimming took off 4 bases at V and 7 bases at J, with 11 bases between the two ends. The CDR3 DNA reads TGTGCCAGTAGTAAAGGGATCAGAAATGAGCAGTTCTTC. It is translated as CASSKGIRNEQFF.

This sequence joins TRBV11-2 and TRBJ2-7, with a tentative D call TRBD1 (6 bases). The germline V and J ends were trimmed by 8 bases and 2 bases, with 16 bases remaining between them. The CDR3 loop spans 14 amino acids. Germline V CDR1 and CDR2: SGHAT, FQNNGV. In DNA form, the CDR3 reads TGTGCCAGCCAGAAGGCAGGGGAACCCTACGAGCAGTACTTC. Encoded protein: CASQKAGEPYEQYF.

The chain carries TRBV21-1 and TRBJ2-7. TRBV21-1 is an annotated pseudogene. The CDR3 contains 18 residues. CDR3 DNA sequence: TGTGCCAGCAGCAAAGGCGTAAGTAAACCATCTCGGACCTACGAGCAGTACTTC. As protein: CASSKGVSKPSRTYEQYF.

V and J are TRBV28 and TRBJ1-2, with unresolved D. The ends were cut back, 2 bases at V and 8 bases at J, with 6 bases in the middle. CDR3 length equals 11 residues. CDR1 is MDHEN, CDR2 SYDVKM, per germline. The CDR3 here is CASSLTDGYTF. CDR3 coding DNA: TGTGCCAGCAGTTTAACGGACGGCTACACCTTC.